This TCR beta chain was recorded in a study of T cell responses to AZD1222 COVID-19 vaccine. Findings and caveats of the study: The peak T cell response came first, and repertoires were sampled only after it. Along spike, vaccine-associated CD4 TCRs were found throughout, with dominance at 160-218 and 743-854. Spike-specific TCR breadth and depth grew following two AZD1222 doses. Close to half of spike-specific TCRs reportedly recognize unmutated variant regions.

V shed 5 bases and J 7 bases; nucleotides not matched to a gene: 6. Germline CDR1 reads KGHSH; CDR2 reads LQKENI. This CDR3 comprises 14 residues. Concerning this clone itself: No antigen is known for it.

Produced via immunoSEQ multiplex PCR; TCRdb's table is partial and in-frame only. The table lists roughly 100,000 clones, roughly nine tenths of them singletons. This TCR was recovered from an adult who received the AZD1222 COVID-19 vaccine. The chain is built from TRBV18 and TRBJ1-2, with 11 bases fitting TRBD1. The starting material was peripheral blood, obtained 28 days after the second AZD1222 dose. The chain's CDR3 is CASSSRTGGTGYTF. CDR3 nucleotides: TGTGCCAGCTCAAGTCGGACAGGGGGCACTGGCTACACCTTC. The variable domain in full, completed from reference TRBV18 and TRBJ1-2, reads NAGVMQNPRHLVRRRGQEARLRCSPMKGHSHVYWYRQLPEEGLKFMVYLQKENIIDESGMPKERFSAEFPKEGPSILRIQQVVRGDSAAYFCASSSRTGGTGYTFGSGTRLTVV.